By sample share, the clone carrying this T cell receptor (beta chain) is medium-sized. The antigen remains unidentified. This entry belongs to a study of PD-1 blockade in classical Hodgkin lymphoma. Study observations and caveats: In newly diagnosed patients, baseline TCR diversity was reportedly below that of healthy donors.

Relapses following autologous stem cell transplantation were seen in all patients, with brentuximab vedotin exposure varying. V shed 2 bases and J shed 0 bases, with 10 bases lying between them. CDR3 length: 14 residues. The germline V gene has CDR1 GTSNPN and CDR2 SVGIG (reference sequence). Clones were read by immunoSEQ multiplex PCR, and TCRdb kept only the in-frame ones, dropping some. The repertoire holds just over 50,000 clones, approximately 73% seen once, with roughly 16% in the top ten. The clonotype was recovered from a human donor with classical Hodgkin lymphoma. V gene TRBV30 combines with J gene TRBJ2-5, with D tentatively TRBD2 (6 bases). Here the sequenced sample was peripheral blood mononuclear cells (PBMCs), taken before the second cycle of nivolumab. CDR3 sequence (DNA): TGTGCCTGGAGTTCGGGAGCGTACCAAGAGACCCAGTACTTC. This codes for CAWSSGAYQETQYF.